Below, 9 T cell receptor beta chains from the same sample are listed, as sequenced in a study of blood T cell repertoires in COVID-19. Measured with immunoSEQ multiplex PCR; TCRdb has only the in-frame clones, and not every one. The sample has 150,000 to 200,000 clones; 82% are singletons. The source material was peripheral blood. Source of these receptors: a woman of 80 years or more with active or convalescent COVID-19.

The rearrangement links TRBV9 to TRBJ1-1; tentatively, D is TRBD1 (5 bases). CDR1 is SGDLS, CDR2 YYNGEE, per germline. This CDR3 has 15 residues. Trimming took 1 base from V and 0 from J, leaving 10 bases between them. The chain's CDR3 is CASSVRQNMNTEAFF. In nucleotides, the CDR3 is TGTGCCAGCAGCGTACGACAGAACATGAACACTGAAGCTTTCTTT.

The chain employs TRBV5-1 and TRBJ2-1; 7 nucleotides match TRBD2. Per the germline V gene, CDR1 is SGHRS and CDR2 is YFSETQ. This CDR3 spans 15 amino acids. V was clipped by 2 bases and J by 5 bases; unmatched bases: 7. The DNA of the CDR3 is TGCGCCAGCAGCTTAGGGGCGGGAGATGACAATGAGCAGTTCTTC. It is translated as CASSLGAGDDNEQFF.

The V gene is TRBV6-5, the J gene TRBJ1-2, with D perhaps matching TRBD1 (6 bases). The CDR3 totals 16 residues. The V end lost 0 bases, the J end lost 3 bases, and 14 bases lay between the germline ends. Germline-derived CDR1 and CDR2 are MNHEY and SVGAGI. The CDR3 here is CASSYSRDTSYYGYTF. The CDR3 DNA sequence: TGTGCCAGCAGTTACTCCCGGGACACCAGCTACTATGGCTACACCTTC.

The chain has TRBV24-1 and TRBJ2-7; D not certain. Trimming cost V 11 bases and J 4 bases, with 14 bases left between them. CDR1 is KGHDR, CDR2 SFDVKD, per germline. The CDR3 is made up of 12 amino acids. Here the CDR3 reads CAIDGKTYEQYF. The CDR3 nucleotides are TGTGCCATTGACGGCAAGACATACGAGCAGTACTTC.

This chain uses TRBV3-1 (or the pseudogene TRBV3-2) with TRBJ2-2; D not resolved. From germline, CDR1 is LGHDT and CDR2 YNNKEL (reference sequence). This CDR3 has 16 amino acids. The V gene lost 2 bases and the J gene lost 6 bases, with 16 bases spanning the gap. CDR3 sequence (DNA): TGTGCCAGCAGCCAACAGATTCCCCTTTTCCCCGGGGAGCTGTTTTTT. Translation gives CASSQQIPLFPGELFF.

The rearrangement joins TRBV18 to TRBJ2-7; 9 bases are a match to TRBD2. From germline, CDR1 is KGHSH and CDR2 LQKENI. The CDR3 covers 15 residues. V gave up 6 bases and J gave up 2 bases; unmatched junction bases: 8. The CDR3 nucleotides are TGTGCCAGCTCTCGGAAGACTAGCGGTACCTACGAGCAGTACTTC. Translated, it gives CASSRKTSGTYEQYF.

This chain uses TRBV6-5 with TRBJ2-7; TRBD2 agrees at 8 bases. The CDR3 extends over 14 amino acids. The V gene end was trimmed by 6 bases and the J gene end by 7 bases; junction bases not matched to a gene: 11. Germline V gene sequence: CDR1 MNHEY, CDR2 SVGAGI. In DNA form, the CDR3 reads TGTGCCAGCAGGAGCGGGAGCCTCTACGGAGAGCAGTACTTC. Translated, it gives CASRSGSLYGEQYF.

The J gene is TRBJ1-4, the V gene TRBV2; TRBD1 is a possible D gene (5 bases). This CDR3 comprises 14 residues. The V end lost 3 bases, the J end lost 8 bases, and 13 bases lay between the germline ends. Germline CDR1 SNHLY, CDR2 FYNNEI. CDR3 sequence: CASSDRVEDEKLFF. The DNA for the CDR3 is TGTGCCAGCAGTGACAGGGTAGAGGACGAAAAACTGTTTTTT.

This clone was found a few times. The gene calls are TRBV4-2 and TRBJ2-4; D possibly corresponds to TRBD2 (5 bases). The CDR3 is 18 residues long. Trimming cost V 1 base and J 4 bases, with 20 bases left between them. Germline lookup yields CDR1 LGHNA and CDR2 YNFKEQ. This CDR3 is CASSQVSSGNSGKNIQYF. CDR3 bases: TGTGCCAGCAGCCAAGTATCGAGCGGAAACAGTGGGAAAAACATTCAGTACTTC.